The 20 T cell receptor beta chains listed next were all sequenced from one sample in a study of cytomegalovirus exposure and HLA in healthy donors. The primer mix had 60 Vbeta and 13 Jbeta primers. Profiling relied on immunoSEQ multiplex PCR, and the TCRdb table lists in-frame clones only, not all of them. The sample includes some 180,000 clones, approximately 80% of them seen just once. Material for sequencing was PBMCs. The receptors shown here come from a girl aged 5 to 17 in good health and CMV-seropositive.

The genes are TRBV2 and TRBJ2-7; maybe TRBD2 (6 bases). Per germline, CDR1 SNHLY and CDR2 FYNNEI. Trimming removed 3 bases from V and 3 bases from J, with 9 bases in between. The CDR3 is 13 residues long. CDR3 residues: CASSERRDYEQYF. The CDR3 DNA sequence: TGTGCCAGCAGTGAGCGGCGGGACTACGAGCAGTACTTC.

This clone was observed a handful of times. The rearrangement joins TRBV11-2 to TRBJ2-1; 13 nucleotides match TRBD2. In germline, CDR1 is SGHAT, CDR2 FQNNGV. Trimming cost V 5 bases and J 12 bases; bases outside gene matches: 10. The CDR3 has 15 residues. The CDR3 bases are TGTGCCAGCAGCGCCGCGGGACTAGCGGGAAGGGGGCAGTTCTTC. As protein: CASSAAGLAGRGQFF.

J is TRBJ2-7 and V is TRBV27; weak D call: TRBD2 (7 bases). This CDR3 spans 17 amino acids. CDR1 and CDR2 (germline): MNHEY, SMNVEV (reference sequence). Trimming pared 5 bases from V and 6 bases from J, leaving 26 bases between. The CDR3 sequence: CASSRTFGGRAGPEQYF. The CDR3, as DNA: TGTGCCAGCAGTCGCACTTTCGGGGGGCGGGCAGGGCCCGAGCAGTACTTC.

The rearrangement links TRBV5-1 to TRBJ2-5, with D maybe TRBD2 (5 bases). This CDR3 region has 17 residues. Trimming left V 3 bases short and J 3 bases short, with 21 bases between. Germline CDR1 reads SGHRS; CDR2 reads YFSETQ. CDR3 nucleotides: TGCGCCAGCAGCTCCGGAATCAGGTCGGGGATTAAAGAGACCCAGTACTTC. It codes for CASSSGIRSGIKETQYF.

The gene calls are TRBV9 and TRBJ2-2; D gene uncertain. This CDR3 is 15 amino acids long. Looked up from germline, CDR1 is SGDLS and CDR2 is YYNGEE. V lost 0 bases and J lost 0, with 6 bases in between. CDR3 nucleotides: TGTGCCAGCAGCGTAGTGAGCGCGAACACCGGGGAGCTGTTTTTT. Its translation: CASSVVSANTGELFF.

This clone appeared once. The rearrangement joins TRBV30 to TRBJ2-2; 12 positions match TRBD2. V was pared by 3 bases and J by 3 bases, with 5 bases of the junction left unmatched. Germline V lookup: CDR1 GTSNPN, CDR2 SVGIG (reference sequence). CDR3 length: 16 amino acids. The CDR3 DNA sequence: TGTGCCTGGAGCCTAGCGGGAGGGAGGTACACCGGGGAGCTGTTTTTT. Encoded protein: CAWSLAGGRYTGELFF.

This clone was seen a few times. The CDR3 region has the DNA TGTGCCAGCAGCTGGGTGGACAGGGGACCGTACAATGAGCAGTTCTTC. Protein: CASSWVDRGPYNEQFF. The chain combines TRBV5-6 with TRBJ2-1, with 9 bases aligning to TRBD1. The germline gives CDR1 SGHDT, CDR2 YYEEEE. The J segment lost 4 bases and the V segment lost 3 bases, leaving 8 bases of the junction unmatched. The CDR3 covers 16 residues.

The chain links TRBV19 to TRBJ2-2; 7 nucleotides line up with TRBD1. J was trimmed by 4 bases and V by 7 bases; bases with no gene match: 3. The CDR3 length is 13 residues. Germline CDR1 reads LNHDA; CDR2 reads SQIVND (reference sequence). In nucleotides, the CDR3 is TGTGCCAGTACGGACAGGCCCACCGGGGAGCTGTTTTTT. Translating gives CASTDRPTGELFF.

The gene calls are TRBV27 and TRBJ2-7; 12 nucleotides match TRBD1. V dropped 3 bases and J dropped 7; count of bases not matched to a gene: 4. The CDR3 length is 14 residues. Germline-derived CDR1 and CDR2 are MNHEY and SMNVEV (reference sequence). CDR3 in amino acids: CASSLGQGAGEQYF. The CDR3 DNA reads TGTGCCAGCAGTTTGGGACAGGGGGCGGGTGAGCAGTACTTC.

The genes are TRBV19 and TRBJ2-3; D is perhaps TRBD2 (5 bases). Germline V gene lookup returns CDR1 LNHDA and CDR2 SQIVND (reference sequence). The CDR3 has 13 amino acids. V was trimmed by 11 bases and J by 0 bases, leaving 12 bases between them. The DNA for the CDR3 is TGTGCCGGAGCGGTTACTAGCACAGATACGCAGTATTTT. Encoded protein: CAGAVTSTDTQYF.

This clone was counted only a few times. The CDR3 sequence: CASSLGGGVPRIYF. For the CDR3, the DNA is TGTGCCAGCAGCTTAGGTGGGGGCGTCCCCAGAATATATTTT. This sequence joins TRBV7-9 and TRBJ1-3, with D perhaps matching TRBD1 (6 bases). The V gene lost 1 base and the J gene lost 13 bases, with 17 bases spanning the gap. CDR1 is SEHNR, CDR2 FQNEAQ, per germline (reference sequence). CDR3 length: 14 amino acids.

V gene TRBV5-6 combines with J gene TRBJ2-3; 10 nucleotides agree with TRBD2. Per germline, CDR1 SGHDT and CDR2 YYEEEE. Germline trimming cut 5 bases from V and 2 bases from J; bases unmatched to any gene: 5. The CDR3 contains 15 residues. The CDR3 DNA sequence: TGTGCCAGCAGTAAACTAGCGGGGTACACAGATACGCAGTATTTT. Its translation is CASSKLAGYTDTQYF.

The gene calls are TRBV19 and TRBJ1-3; 8 bases fit TRBD1. The CDR3 consists of 13 residues. Germline V CDR1 and CDR2: LNHDA, SQIVND (reference sequence). The trim removed 9 bases at V and 3 bases at J, leaving 4 bases unmatched. CDR3 nucleotides: TGTGCCAGCAGACAGGGGTATGGAAACACCATATATTTT. Translating gives CASRQGYGNTIYF.

The chain couples TRBV10-3 to TRBJ2-1, with D perhaps matching TRBD2 (5 bases). In germline, CDR1 is ENHRY, CDR2 SYGVKD. This CDR3 is built from 13 residues. The V end lost 4 bases, the J end lost 7 bases, and 11 bases lay between the germline ends. The CDR3: CAISGGEENEQFF. Here the CDR3 DNA reads TGTGCCATCAGTGGGGGAGAGGAAAATGAGCAGTTCTTC.

The chain joins TRBV7-9 to TRBJ2-7, with 8 bases aligning to TRBD2. The ends lost 4 bases at V and 5 bases at J; junction bases unmatched: 7. CDR1 and CDR2 (germline): SEHNR, FQNEAQ (reference sequence). CDR3 length: 14 residues. CDR3 amino acids: CASSSGLDLHEQYF. Written as DNA, the CDR3 is TGTGCCAGCAGCTCGGGACTAGATCTCCACGAGCAGTACTTC.

The chain's CDR3 is CASRTTGLETEAFF. CDR3 nucleotides: TGTGCCAGTAGAACCACAGGGTTGGAGACTGAAGCTTTCTTT. The chain has TRBV19 and TRBJ1-1; a possible D gene is TRBD1 (6 bases). The CDR3 spans 14 residues. V was trimmed by 6 bases and J by 5 bases, leaving 16 bases between them. Germline CDR1 reads LNHDA; CDR2 reads SQIVND (reference sequence).

The chain is built from TRBV9 and TRBJ2-1, with TRBD2 as a possible D gene (6 bases). With 1 base removed from V and 5 bases from J, the gap between germline ends came to 16 bases. This CDR3 region has 16 residues. The germline V gene encodes CDR1 SGDLS and CDR2 YYNGEE. Here the CDR3 reads CASSVRASASHNEQFF. The CDR3, as DNA: TGTGCCAGCAGCGTAAGGGCTAGCGCTTCCCACAATGAGCAGTTCTTC.

The V call is TRBV5-1, the J call TRBJ1-2; 9 bases are shared with TRBD1. CDR1 is SGHRS and CDR2 is YFSETQ in the germline V gene. The CDR3 consists of 18 residues. Trimming at V came to 0 bases and at J to 4 bases, leaving 13 bases not matched to a gene. The CDR3 is CASSLAGTGNRGAYGYTF. CDR3 DNA sequence: TGCGCCAGCAGCTTGGCCGGGACAGGGAATAGAGGCGCCTATGGCTACACCTTC.

This rearrangement joins TRBV30 to TRBJ2-2; D gene ambiguous. The CDR3 runs to 14 residues. Trimming stripped 1 base from V and 3 bases from J, with 9 bases between. Germline V gene data show CDR1 as GTSNPN and CDR2 as SVGIG (reference sequence). The chain's CDR3 is CAWSAQVYTGELFF. The CDR3 DNA sequence: TGTGCCTGGAGTGCGCAGGTCTACACCGGGGAGCTGTTTTTT.

V usage is TRBV29-1 and J usage is TRBJ2-7; 14 bases are shared with TRBD2. Germline V gives CDR1 SQVTM, CDR2 ANQGSEA. V shed 7 bases and J 5 bases; nucleotides not matched to a gene: 7. The CDR3 spans 14 residues. CDR3 loop: CSAKGLAGDDEQYF. In DNA form, the CDR3 reads TGCAGCGCCAAGGGACTAGCGGGAGACGACGAGCAGTACTTC.